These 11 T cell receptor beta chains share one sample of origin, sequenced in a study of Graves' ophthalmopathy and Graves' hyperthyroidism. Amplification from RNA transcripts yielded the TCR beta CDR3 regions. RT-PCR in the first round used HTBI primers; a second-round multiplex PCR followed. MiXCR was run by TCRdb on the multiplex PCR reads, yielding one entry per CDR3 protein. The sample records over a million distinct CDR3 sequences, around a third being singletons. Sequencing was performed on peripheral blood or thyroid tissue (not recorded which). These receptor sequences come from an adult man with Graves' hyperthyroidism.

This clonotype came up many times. In DNA, the CDR3 is TGTGCCAGCAGTGGGGACAGGCTCTTCGAGCAGTACTTC. This encodes CASSGDRLFEQYF. The chain combines TRBV6-1 with TRBJ2-7; 8 bases are a match to TRBD1. The CDR3 consists of 13 residues. Germline loops: CDR1 MNHNS, CDR2 SASEGT. V lost 4 bases to trimming and J lost 6 bases; unmatched junction nucleotides: 5.

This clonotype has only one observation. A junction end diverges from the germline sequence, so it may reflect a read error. CDR3 in DNA: TGTGCCAGCAGCTTAGCCGGGCAGGGATCCTACGAGCAGCACTTC. This translates into CASSLAGQGSYEQHF. This chain connects TRBV25-1 to TRBJ2-7; a weak D match, TRBD1 (5 bases). The germline V gene has CDR1 MGHDK and CDR2 SYGVNS. The CDR3 covers 15 residues.

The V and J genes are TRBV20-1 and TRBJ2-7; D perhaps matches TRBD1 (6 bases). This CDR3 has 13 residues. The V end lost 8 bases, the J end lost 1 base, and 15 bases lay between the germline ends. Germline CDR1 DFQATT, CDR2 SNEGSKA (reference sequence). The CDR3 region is CSSNTGQSYEQYF. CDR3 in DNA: TGCAGTTCCAACACAGGACAGTCCTACGAGCAGTACTTC.

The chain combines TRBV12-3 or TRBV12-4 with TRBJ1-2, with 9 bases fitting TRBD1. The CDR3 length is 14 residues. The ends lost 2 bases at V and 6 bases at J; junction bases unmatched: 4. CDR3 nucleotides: TGTGCCAGCAGTTTAAGGACAGGGGTGCATGGCTACACCTTC. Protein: CASSLRTGVHGYTF.

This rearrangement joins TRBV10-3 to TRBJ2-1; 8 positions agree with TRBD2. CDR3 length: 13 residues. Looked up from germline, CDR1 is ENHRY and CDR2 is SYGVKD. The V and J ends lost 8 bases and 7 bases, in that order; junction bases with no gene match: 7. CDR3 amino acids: CAIRPGLVNEQFF. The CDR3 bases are TGTGCCATCCGCCCGGGACTAGTGAATGAGCAGTTCTTC.

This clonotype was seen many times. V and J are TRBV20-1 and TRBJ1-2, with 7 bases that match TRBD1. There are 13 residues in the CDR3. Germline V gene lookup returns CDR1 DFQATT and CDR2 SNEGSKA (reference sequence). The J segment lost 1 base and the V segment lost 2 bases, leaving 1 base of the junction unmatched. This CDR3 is CSARTGDNYGYTF. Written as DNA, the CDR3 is TGCAGTGCTAGAACAGGGGATAACTATGGCTACACCTTC.

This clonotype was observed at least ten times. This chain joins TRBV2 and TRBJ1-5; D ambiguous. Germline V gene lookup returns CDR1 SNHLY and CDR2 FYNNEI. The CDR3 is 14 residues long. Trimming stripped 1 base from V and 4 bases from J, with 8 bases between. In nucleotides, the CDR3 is TGTGCCAGCAGTGAAGGCGGCCAAAATCAGCCCCAGCATTTT. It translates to CASSEGGQNQPQHF.

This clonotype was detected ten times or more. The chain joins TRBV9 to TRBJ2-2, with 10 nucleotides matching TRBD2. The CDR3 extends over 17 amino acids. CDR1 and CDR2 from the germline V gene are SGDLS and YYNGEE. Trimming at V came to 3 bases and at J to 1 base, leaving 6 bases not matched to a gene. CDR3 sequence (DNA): TGTGCCAGCAGCGCACTAGGACTAGCGGTGAACACCGGGGAGCTGTTTTTT. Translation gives CASSALGLAVNTGELFF. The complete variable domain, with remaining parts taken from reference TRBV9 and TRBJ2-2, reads DSGVTQTPKHLITATGQRVTLRCSPRSGDLSVYWYQQSLDQGLQFLIQYYNGEERAKGNILERFSAQQFPDLHSELNLSSLELGDSALYFCASSALGLAVNTGELFFGEGSRLTVL.

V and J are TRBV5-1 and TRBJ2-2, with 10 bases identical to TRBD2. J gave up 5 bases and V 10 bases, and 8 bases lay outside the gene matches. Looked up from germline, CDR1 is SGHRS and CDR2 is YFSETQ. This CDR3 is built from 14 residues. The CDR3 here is CADPSGSGTGELFF. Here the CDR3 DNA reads TGCGCCGACCCTAGCGGGAGTGGAACCGGGGAGCTGTTTTTT.

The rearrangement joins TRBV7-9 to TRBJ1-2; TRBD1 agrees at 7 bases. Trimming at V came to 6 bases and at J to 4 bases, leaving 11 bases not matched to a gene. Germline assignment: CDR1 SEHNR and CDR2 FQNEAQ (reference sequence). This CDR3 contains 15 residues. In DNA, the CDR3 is TGTGCCAGCAGTCCCCGGGACAGCCCGGTCTATGGCTACACCTTC. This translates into CASSPRDSPVYGYTF.

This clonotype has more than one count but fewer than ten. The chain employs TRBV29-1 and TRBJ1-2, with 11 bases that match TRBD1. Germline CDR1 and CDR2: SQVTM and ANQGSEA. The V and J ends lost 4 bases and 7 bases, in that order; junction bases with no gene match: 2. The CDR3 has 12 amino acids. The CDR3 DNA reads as TGCAGCGTTGGGGGACAGGGGGGTGGCTACACCTTC. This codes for CSVGGQGGGYTF.